These 21 T cell receptor beta chains originate from one sample sequenced in a study of regulatory T cells in long-lasting Graves disease. Time point noted: newly diagnosed GD, antithyroid drugs for less than 3 months. Generation of the TCR library employed RNA extracted from PBMCs. Relying on iRepertoire HTBI primers and Arm-PCR of CDR3 regions, the team built TCR beta libraries. One entry per CDR3 protein results from TCRdb running MiXCR on the multiplex PCR reads. This sample yields over 500,000 distinct CDR3 sequences, of which roughly 16% are seen a single time; 15% to 20% belongs to the top ten. The sample was also linked to a second study, of T cells in Graves' hyperthyroidism and ophthalmopathy.

The source was peripheral blood mononuclear cells (PBMCs), collected at new diagnosis, from a patient treated with antithyroid drugs. Every receptor here comes from a woman aged 25 to 39 with Graves disease.

This clonotype was counted at least ten times. J is TRBJ2-1 and V is TRBV7-3, with D maybe TRBD1 (6 bases). The V end was cut by 2 bases, the J end by 5 bases, with 13 bases between. CDR1 and CDR2 from the germline V gene are SGHTA and FQGTGA. This CDR3 has 15 amino acids. In DNA, the CDR3 is TGTGCCAGCAGCTTACAACAGGGCTTGGACAATGAGCAGTTCTTC. As protein: CASSLQQGLDNEQFF.

This clonotype was found a few times. The chain couples TRBV27 to TRBJ2-2; TRBD2 might be the D (5 bases). V lost 6 bases, J lost 4 bases, and 18 bases lay in between. Germline V gene lookup returns CDR1 MNHEY and CDR2 SMNVEV (reference sequence). This CDR3 is 16 amino acids long. CDR3 loop: CASSPLLAAGTGELFF. Written as DNA, the CDR3 is TGTGCCAGCAGCCCCCTCCTGGCCGCGGGCACCGGGGAGCTGTTTTTT.

In regard to this clonotype: An end of the junction differs from the germline gene, which may be a read error. This chain connects TRBV5-1 to TRBJ1-3, with no clear D. The CDR3 sequence is 12 residues long. Germline V gives CDR1 SGHRS, CDR2 YFSETQ. Here the CDR3 reads CAGSFSGNTIYF. CDR3 nucleotide sequence: TGCGCCGGCAGCTTCTCTGGAAACACCATATATTTT.

The chain has TRBV20-1 and TRBJ1-5, with TRBD1 identical over 9 bases. J lost 11 bases, V lost 1 base, and 12 bases had no gene match. The length of the CDR3 is 15 residues. Germline V CDR1 and CDR2: DFQATT, SNEGSKA (reference sequence). CDR3 sequence reads: CSARGLAGQGQSQHF. In DNA, the CDR3 is TGCAGTGCTAGAGGTCTGGCGGGACAGGGTCAATCCCAGCATTTT.

The chain recombines TRBV9 with TRBJ2-6; possibly TRBD1 for D (6 bases). CDR1 SGDLS and CDR2 YYNGEE come from the germline V gene. This CDR3 spans 18 amino acids. Between the trimmed V and J ends, which lost 0 bases and 0 bases, there was a span of 13 bases. For the CDR3, the DNA is TGTGCCAGCAGCGTAGCTCGGATAGGGGGCTCTGGGGCCAACGTCCTGACTTTC. Translating it yields CASSVARIGGSGANVLTF.

Of note for this clonotype: A much larger clone lies a single base off, so this may be a read error. This chain links TRBV11-2 with TRBJ2-5; 7 positions agree with TRBD1. There are 15 residues in the CDR3. With V trimmed by 1 base and J by 2 bases, 4 bases remained unmatched. Germline lookup yields CDR1 SGHAT and CDR2 FQNNGV. The DNA for the CDR3 is TGTGCCAGCAGCTTAGTTGGCAGGGGGCAAGAGACCCAGTACTTC. Translated, it gives CASSLVGRGQETQYF.

This clonotype has a handful of counts. The chain recombines TRBV10-1 with TRBJ2-3; 8 bases align to TRBD2. The V gene end was trimmed by 5 bases and the J gene end by 2 bases; junction bases not matched to a gene: 3. CDR3 length: 14 amino acids. CDR1 and CDR2 (germline): WNHNN, SYGVQD (reference sequence). The CDR3 here is CASSRSGVTDTQYF. The CDR3 nucleotides read TGCGCCAGCAGTCGTAGCGGGGTCACAGATACGCAGTATTTT.

This clonotype was seen repeatedly, ten times or more. This rearrangement joins TRBV2 to TRBJ1-4; D is undetermined. V lost 7 bases, J lost 6 bases, and 6 bases lay in between. The CDR3 spans 11 residues. Germline V gene data show CDR1 as SNHLY and CDR2 as FYNNEI. Here the CDR3 DNA reads TGTGCCAGCATTCTTGATGAAAAACTGTTTTTT. It translates to CASILDEKLFF.

This clonotype came up many times. J is TRBJ1-2 and V is TRBV6-1; 9 bases align to TRBD1. CDR1 and CDR2 (germline): MNHNS, SASEGT. Unmatched junction bases numbered 0, after V lost 4 bases and J lost 3 bases. The CDR3 contains 13 residues. CDR3 amino acids: CASSGTGDYGYTF. The CDR3 coding sequence is TGTGCCAGCAGTGGGACAGGGGACTATGGCTACACCTTC.

This clonotype was observed a few times. The CDR3 loop reads CASSQVPRGLGTDTQYF. CDR3 nucleotide sequence: TGCGCCAGCAGCCAAGTACCCAGGGGGCTGGGAACAGATACGCAGTATTTT. The chain links TRBV4-1 to TRBJ2-3; 8 bases align to TRBD1. Unmatched junction bases numbered 9, after V lost 1 base and J lost 3 bases. Germline lookup yields CDR1 MGHRA and CDR2 YSYEKL. This CDR3 region has 17 residues.

This clonotype came up once. The J gene is TRBJ2-1, the V gene TRBV29-1; TRBD2 might be the D (5 bases). The CDR3 totals 14 residues. CDR1 is SQVTM, CDR2 ANQGSEA, per germline. V was cut by 4 bases and J by 3 bases, with 13 bases left in between. The DNA of the CDR3 is TGCAGCGTTGGAGATAGGACTGACTACAATGAGCAGTTCTTC. Translating it yields CSVGDRTDYNEQFF.

The chain carries TRBV2 and TRBJ1-5; a weak D match, TRBD1 (5 bases). The germline V gene encodes CDR1 SNHLY and CDR2 FYNNEI. The CDR3 spans 12 residues. Between the trimmed V and J ends, which lost 7 bases and 9 bases, there was a span of 13 bases. Written as DNA, the CDR3 is TGTGCCAGCAACCCCGCAGGGCTGCCCCAGCATTTT. It codes for CASNPAGLPQHF.

This clonotype has a count of ten or more. The chain carries TRBV6-1 and TRBJ2-1; 7 bases map to TRBD1. Losses at the gene ends were 3 bases for V and 0 bases for J; bases not matched to a gene: 5. Germline CDR1 is MNHNS and CDR2 is SASEGT. This CDR3 spans 16 amino acids. In nucleotides, the CDR3 is TGTGCCAGCAGTGACGACAGGGAAGGCTCCTACAATGAGCAGTTCTTC. It encodes CASSDDREGSYNEQFF.

This clonotype occurred a few times. A much larger clone differs from this one at a single base, so this may be a read error. The CDR3 loop reads CASSLSTYGYTF. CDR3 nucleotide sequence: TGTGCCAGCAGTTTATCCACCTATGGCTACACCTTC. The chain couples TRBV28 to TRBJ1-2; no reliable D call. This CDR3 comprises 12 residues. The V end lost 1 base, the J end lost 4 bases, and 4 bases lay between the germline ends. Germline CDR1 MDHEN, CDR2 SYDVKM.

The rearrangement joins TRBV27 to TRBJ1-1; tentatively, D is TRBD1 (5 bases). Germline V gene lookup returns CDR1 MNHEY and CDR2 SMNVEV (reference sequence). V gave up 6 bases and J gave up 3 bases, with 20 bases separating them. The CDR3 loop spans 16 amino acids. The CDR3 protein is CASSLERARGDTEAFF. The DNA of the CDR3 is TGTGCCAGCAGCTTGGAAAGGGCTCGGGGGGACACTGAAGCTTTCTTT.

In this sample, this clonotype turned up many times. The genes are TRBV7-9 and TRBJ2-7; no clear D. Trimming left V 4 bases short and J 6 bases short, with 10 bases between. The CDR3 has 12 residues. The germline V gene encodes CDR1 SEHNR and CDR2 FQNEAQ (reference sequence). The CDR3 loop is CASSSQMVEQYF. The CDR3, as DNA: TGTGCCAGCAGCTCCCAAATGGTCGAGCAGTACTTC. Full variable domain (remainder filled in from reference TRBV7-9 and TRBJ2-7): DTGVSQNPRHKITKRGQNVTFRCDPISEHNRLYWYRQTLGQGPEFLTYFQNEAQLEKSRLLSDRFSAERPKGSFSTLEIQRTEQGDSAMYLCASSSQMVEQYFGPGTRLTVT.

The chain uses TRBV2 and TRBJ2-3; D remains ambiguous. V was shortened by 4 bases and J by 3 bases, with 14 bases between the two germline ends. Germline lookup yields CDR1 SNHLY and CDR2 FYNNEI. CDR3 length: 15 amino acids. CDR3 sequence: CASSGQGYGTDTQYF. CDR3 in DNA: TGTGCCAGCAGTGGTCAAGGGTACGGGACAGATACGCAGTATTTT. The full variable domain, rest sourced from reference TRBV2 and TRBJ2-3, is EPEVTQTPSHQVTQMGQEVILRCVPISNHLYFYWYRQILGQKVEFLVSFYNNEISEKSEIFDDQFSVERPDGSNFTLKIRSTKLEDSAMYFCASSGQGYGTDTQYFGPGTRLTVL.

Ten or more counts support this clonotype. This chain connects TRBV6-1 to TRBJ2-1; TRBD1 aligns across 7 bases. This CDR3 has 15 residues. V dropped 5 bases and J dropped 5; count of bases not matched to a gene: 9. The germline CDR1 and CDR2 sequences are MNHNS and SASEGT. The CDR3 loop reads CASSQFGQADNEQFF. The CDR3, as DNA: TGTGCCAGCAGTCAATTTGGACAGGCCGACAATGAGCAGTTCTTC.

In the case of this clonotype: At one of its ends the junction is not consistent with the germline gene, which may arise from a read error. The rearrangement links TRBV6-1 to TRBJ2-7, with TRBD2 matching over 8 bases. Germline-derived CDR1 and CDR2 are MNHNS and SASEGT. CDR3 size: 13 residues. The CDR3 here is CASNPGGDPFGDF. CDR3 in DNA: TGTGCCAGCAACCCGGGGGGGGACCCGTTTGGAGACTTC.

In the case of this clonotype: A much larger clone differs by one base, so this may be a read error. The chain has TRBV2 and TRBJ1-3, with D unclear. V was clipped by 10 bases and J by 4 bases, with 17 bases between them. Germline V gene data show CDR1 as SNHLY and CDR2 as FYNNEI. CDR3 size: 14 residues. As DNA, the CDR3 is TGTGCCATCACCATCCAAGTAGGGGGAAACACCATATATTTT. It codes for CAITIQVGGNTIYF.

The table lists this clonotype with a count of one. The rearrangement joins TRBV12-3 or TRBV12-4 to TRBJ1-2; D is perhaps TRBD1 (5 bases). CDR3 length equals 13 residues. Trimming cost V 8 bases and J 7 bases, with 17 bases left between them. The CDR3 here is CASGAGTGFGYTF. CDR3 in DNA: TGTGCCAGCGGCGCCGGGACGGGGTTTGGCTACACCTTC.